This T cell receptor beta chain was profiled in a study of OX40 agonist ivuxolimab in advanced cancers. Study background: Intravenous ivuxolimab was administered to patients every 2 weeks at 0.01 to 10 mg/kg. The study, taken as a whole, reports: Mean expanded clone counts were higher in CD8+ than CD4+ T cells. Both CD4+ and CD8+ T cell populations in blood had undergone clonal expansion by week 6 at 0.1 to 3.0 mg/kg. The study found among the lowest clonal expansion in partial responders at 0.1-3.0 mg/kg.

Sequenced by immunoSEQ multiplex PCR; TCRdb stores in-frame clones only, minus some. The sample has 90,000 to 150,000 clones, 80% to 90% seen once; the top ten hold 0.55%. A note on this clone: Its antigen is not identified.

This sequence originates from an adult with an advanced solid tumor such as melanoma, head and neck, liver or kidney cancer. The specimen comprised CD4+ or CD8+ T cells sorted from blood, sampled in a trial of the OX40 agonist ivuxolimab.

CDR3 residues: CATRTGGGPQHF. Here the CDR3 DNA reads TGTGCCACCCGGACAGGGGGAGGGCCCCAGCATTTT. The genes are TRBV14 and TRBJ1-5, with 10 bases matching TRBD1. There are 12 residues in the CDR3. Germline V gene sequence: CDR1 SGHDN, CDR2 FVKESK. J lost 9 bases, V lost 10 bases, and 6 bases had no gene match.